The 20 T cell receptor beta chains presented below share a single source sample, sequenced in a study of radiation and T cells in renal cell carcinoma. The time point here: baseline pretreatment blood. Indicated treatment: 15 Gy SBRT to primary tumor, nephrectomy 4 weeks later. Method: immunoSEQ multiplex PCR; TCRdb's copy keeps in-frame clones and lacks some. The table has approximately 100,000 clones, 86% seen once; the top ten hold almost 8%. The sequencing here drew on blood, taken from a patient whose treatment included radiotherapy and nephrectomy. These receptors originate from a man between 50 and 59 years old with renal cell carcinoma.

Comments on this clone: An end of the junction does not agree with germline; a read error may underlie this. Other DNA sequences in the same sample also yield this CDR3. The rearrangement joins TRBV30 to TRBJ2-7; 9 bases align to TRBD1. Germline V gene sequence: CDR1 GTSNPN, CDR2 SVGIG (reference sequence). The CDR3 contains 14 residues. CDR3 protein: CAWSVTGGQTTRGF. The CDR3 bases are TGTGCCTGGAGTGTAACAGGGGGCCAAACAACTCGGGGGTTC.

This rearrangement joins TRBV29-1 to TRBJ1-1; TRBD1 is a possible D gene (5 bases). Looked up from germline, CDR1 is SQVTM and CDR2 is ANQGSEA. V lost 5 bases to trimming and J lost 7 bases, with 8 bases between them. The CDR3 covers 10 residues. The CDR3 DNA reads TGCAGCGTTCGACAGATTGAAGCTTTCTTT. This codes for CSVRQIEAFF.

The chain has TRBV6-5 and TRBJ2-7; unclear D gene. Trimming took 4 bases from V and 3 from J, leaving 10 bases between them. Germline-derived CDR1 and CDR2 are MNHEY and SVGAGI. The CDR3 is 13 amino acids. In DNA, the CDR3 is TGTGCCAGCAGTTGGACGGAGAGCTACGAGCAGTACTTC. Encoded protein: CASSWTESYEQYF.

This clone was counted only a few times. The V call is TRBV19, the J call TRBJ2-1; TRBD1 is a possible D gene (6 bases). V lost 2 bases and J 5 bases, leaving 16 bases between the germline ends. CDR1 is LNHDA, CDR2 SQIVND, per germline (reference sequence). The CDR3 consists of 16 residues. CDR3: CASSIPTGIGHNEQFF. CDR3 nucleotide sequence: TGTGCCAGTAGTATACCGACAGGTATTGGCCACAATGAGCAGTTCTTC.

The rearrangement joins TRBV30 to TRBJ2-7, with a tentative D call TRBD1 (6 bases). The V gene's germline CDR1 is GTSNPN and CDR2 SVGIG (reference sequence). Trimming removed 2 bases from V and 5 bases from J, with 10 bases in between. This CDR3 is built from 12 residues. CDR3 coding DNA: TGTGCCTGGAGTACAACAGGGCACGAGCAGTACTTC. It is translated as CAWSTTGHEQYF.

In its sample, this clone was seen once. The V and J genes are TRBV7-9 and TRBJ1-3, with unresolved D. This CDR3 contains 19 residues. V was clipped by 4 bases and J by 2 bases, with 24 bases between them. CDR1 is SEHNR and CDR2 is FQNEAQ in the germline V gene (reference sequence). The DNA of the CDR3 is TGTGCCAGCAGCTCCCTTTACTCGGGAGGCGGGCACGCTGGAAACACCATATATTTT. Protein product: CASSSLYSGGGHAGNTIYF.

The V and J genes are TRBV6-5 and TRBJ2-1, with 9 bases that match TRBD1. This CDR3 region has 14 residues. Germline trimming cut 11 bases from V and 8 bases from J; bases unmatched to any gene: 13. The germline V gene has CDR1 MNHEY and CDR2 SVGAGI. CDR3: CACITGGNGYEQFF. The CDR3 coding sequence is TGTGCCTGCATTACAGGGGGCAACGGCTATGAGCAGTTCTTC.

The chain links TRBV5-1 to TRBJ1-6; 7 positions match TRBD1. The CDR3 loop spans 15 amino acids. J lost 10 bases, V lost 0 bases, and 7 bases had no gene match. Germline assignment: CDR1 SGHRS and CDR2 YFSETQ. This chain's CDR3 is CASSLEGALASPLHF. The CDR3 DNA sequence: TGCGCCAGCAGCTTGGAGGGGGCCCTGGCGTCACCCCTCCACTTT. The variable domain in full, with the rest retrieved from reference TRBV5-1 and TRBJ1-6, is KAGVTQTPRYLIKTRGQQVTLSCSPISGHRSVSWYQQTPGQGLQFLFEYFSETQRNKGNFPGRFSGRQFSNSRSEMNVSTLELGDSALYLCASSLEGALASPLHFGNGTRLTVT.

V and J are TRBV10-3 and TRBJ2-4; a possible D gene is TRBD2 (6 bases). The CDR3 totals 13 residues. Trimming pared 10 bases from V and 8 bases from J, leaving 18 bases between. The germline V gene has CDR1 ENHRY and CDR2 SYGVKD. This CDR3 reads CATPTGLGDIQYF. In DNA form, the CDR3 reads TGTGCCACCCCCACGGGACTGGGGGACATTCAGTACTTC.

This clone was counted once. The sample has other DNA sequences that encode this CDR3 too. This chain links TRBV25-1 with TRBJ1-1, with TRBD1 matching over 9 bases. The CDR3 has 15 amino acids. The junction had 5 bases not matched to a gene; V was cut back by 3 bases and J by 3 bases. Germline V gene sequence: CDR1 MGHDK, CDR2 SYGVNS. CDR3 sequence: CASSDATGGDTEAFF. The DNA for the CDR3 is TGTGCCAGCAGTGATGCGACAGGGGGTGACACTGAAGCTTTCTTT.

The chain recombines TRBV18 with TRBJ1-2; the D is unclear. The germline V and J ends were trimmed by 2 bases and 1 base, with 8 bases remaining between them. The CDR3 totals 14 residues. The germline V gene has CDR1 KGHSH and CDR2 LQKENI. The CDR3 DNA follows: TGTGCCAGCTCACCATCAACAAGTAACTATGGCTACACCTTC. Protein: CASSPSTSNYGYTF.

The table lists this clone with a few counts. The J gene is TRBJ1-2, the V gene TRBV18; 8 nucleotides line up with TRBD1. With 6 bases clipped from V and 1 base from J, the junction kept 7 bases outside the gene matches. Germline CDR1 is KGHSH and CDR2 is LQKENI. CDR3 size: 15 residues. The CDR3 reads CASSERQGINYGYTF. As DNA, the CDR3 is TGTGCCAGCTCGGAGAGACAGGGGATTAACTATGGCTACACCTTC.

V gene TRBV2 combines with J gene TRBJ2-5, with 8 bases identical to TRBD1. Germline-derived CDR1 and CDR2 are SNHLY and FYNNEI. There are 15 residues in the CDR3. V was pared by 1 base and J by 6 bases, with 7 bases of the junction left unmatched. The CDR3: CASSEGPGGEKTQYF. The CDR3 DNA is TGTGCCAGCAGTGAAGGGCCAGGGGGCGAGAAGACCCAGTACTTC. Supplemented by reference TRBV2 and TRBJ2-5, the full variable domain reads EPEVTQTPSHQVTQMGQEVILRCVPISNHLYFYWYRQILGQKVEFLVSFYNNEISEKSEIFDDQFSVERPDGSNFTLKIRSTKLEDSAMYFCASSEGPGGEKTQYFGPGTRLLVL.

The genes are TRBV28 and TRBJ1-4, with D possibly being TRBD1 (6 bases). The germline CDR1 and CDR2 sequences are MDHEN and SYDVKM. The V gene lost 7 bases and the J gene lost 5 bases, with 14 bases spanning the gap. The CDR3 loop spans 14 amino acids. DNA of the CDR3: TGTGCCAGCACCCTGACAGGTTTAAATGAAAAACTGTTTTTT. Translated, it gives CASTLTGLNEKLFF.

The rearrangement uses TRBV7-3 and TRBJ2-2, with a tentative D call TRBD1 (6 bases). Per the germline V gene, CDR1 is SGHTA and CDR2 is FQGTGA. V lost 5 bases and J 4 bases, leaving 11 bases between the germline ends. The CDR3 spans 14 residues. The CDR3 DNA sequence: TGTGCCAGCAGCCTCGGGACATCCACCGGGGAGCTGTTTTTT. It is translated as CASSLGTSTGELFF.

J is TRBJ1-1 and V is TRBV30; D not certain. V was trimmed by 3 bases and J by 2 bases, leaving 10 bases between them. Per germline, CDR1 GTSNPN and CDR2 SVGIG (reference sequence). This CDR3 has 13 residues. Here the CDR3 DNA reads TGTGCCTGGAGCGTCGGCGGAAACACTGAAGCTTTCTTT. This codes for CAWSVGGNTEAFF.

This clone appeared a single time. The V gene is TRBV6-1, the J gene TRBJ1-6; 7 bases map to TRBD1. The J segment lost 5 bases and the V segment lost 6 bases, leaving 7 bases of the junction unmatched. Germline V CDR1 and CDR2: MNHNS, SASEGT. The CDR3 spans 15 residues. The CDR3 coding sequence is TGTGCCAGCAGAATACAGGGGACGAATAATTCACCCCTCCACTTT. Its protein is CASRIQGTNNSPLHF.

V gene TRBV9 combines with J gene TRBJ2-7, with D perhaps TRBD2 (7 bases). Per germline, CDR1 SGDLS and CDR2 YYNGEE. This CDR3 is built from 15 residues. Trimming removed 4 bases from V and 4 bases from J, with 18 bases in between. The CDR3 sequence is CASSSNAGANYEQYF. CDR3 nucleotide sequence: TGTGCCAGCAGCTCAAACGCGGGGGCTAATTACGAGCAGTACTTC.

This sequence joins TRBV6-5 and TRBJ2-7; D may be TRBD1 or TRBD2 (6 bases each). Germline V gene lookup returns CDR1 MNHEY and CDR2 SVGAGI. The CDR3 is 12 amino acids. V dropped 8 bases and J dropped 7 bases, with 15 bases sitting between them. The CDR3 spells CASWRGAREQYF. The CDR3 DNA is TGTGCCAGCTGGAGGGGGGCGCGGGAGCAGTACTTC.

This clone was seen just once. The chain couples TRBV18 to TRBJ2-7; no clear D gene. V was trimmed by 3 bases and J by 0 bases, leaving 15 bases between them. CDR3 length: 16 residues. Germline V CDR1 and CDR2: KGHSH, LQKENI. The CDR3 region has the DNA TGTGCCAGCTCACCCTCCGGGCCCTCGAGCTCCTACGAGCAGTACTTC. It translates to CASSPSGPSSSYEQYF.